Each of the 14 T cell receptor beta chains below was sequenced from the same sample in a study of blood T cell repertoires in COVID-19. The table came from immunoSEQ multiplex PCR; TCRdb's copy has only in-frame clones and leaves some out. The table records roughly 70,000 clones, approximately 80% of them present only once. Input material: peripheral blood. These receptors were obtained from a man between 60 and 75 years old with COVID-19, enrolled during active disease.

The rearrangement links TRBV7-9 to TRBJ1-6; possible D gene TRBD1, 6 bases. The CDR3 extends over 18 amino acids. Germline V CDR1 and CDR2: SEHNR, FQNEAQ (reference sequence). V was shortened by 4 bases and J by 0 bases, with 16 bases between the two germline ends. CDR3: CASSSGTRISSYNSPLHF. CDR3 nucleotides: TGTGCCAGCAGCTCCGGGACACGGATAAGCTCCTATAATTCACCCCTCCACTTT.

The chain links TRBV2 to TRBJ2-1; D is possibly TRBD2 (5 bases). Between the trimmed V and J ends, which lost 9 bases and 4 bases, there was a span of 7 bases. CDR3 length equals 11 residues. Per germline, CDR1 SNHLY and CDR2 FYNNEI. CDR3 residues: CASLAYNEQFF. DNA of the CDR3: TGTGCCAGTTTAGCGTACAATGAGCAGTTCTTC.

Ten or more counts support this clone. The chain joins TRBV30 to TRBJ1-2; 8 bases align to TRBD1. V lost 6 bases, J lost 1 base, and 7 bases stayed unmatched. The CDR3 is 14 residues long. Per germline, CDR1 GTSNPN and CDR2 SVGIG (reference sequence). The CDR3 DNA is TGTGCCTGCCGAGCGGACAGGGATAACTATGGCTACACCTTC. This encodes CACRADRDNYGYTF.

J is TRBJ2-1 and V is TRBV18; unclear D gene. The CDR3 totals 13 residues. Germline assignment: CDR1 KGHSH and CDR2 LQKENI. The V gene lost 0 bases and the J gene lost 9 bases, with 9 bases spanning the gap. The CDR3: CASSPPSFPEQFF. The CDR3 DNA reads TGTGCCAGCTCACCACCTAGCTTCCCTGAGCAGTTCTTC.

The chain couples TRBV6-1 to TRBJ1-5; no reliable D call. This CDR3 region has 13 residues. The V end lost 1 base, the J end lost 8 bases, and 9 bases lay between the germline ends. The germline gives CDR1 MNHNS, CDR2 SASEGT. The DNA of the CDR3 is TGTGCCAGCAGTGAAGGAAACCAGAAGCCCCAGCATTTT. It yields the protein CASSEGNQKPQHF.

The chain employs TRBV18 and TRBJ1-4; tentatively, D is TRBD1 (5 bases). The CDR3 contains 15 residues. V lost 4 bases and J 0 bases, leaving 9 bases between the germline ends. Germline V gives CDR1 KGHSH, CDR2 LQKENI. The CDR3 DNA sequence: TGTGCCAGCTCACTGGACACCGCAACTAATGAAAAACTGTTTTTT. Its protein is CASSLDTATNEKLFF. Looking up the rest from reference TRBV18 and TRBJ1-4 gives the full variable domain: NAGVMQNPRHLVRRRGQEARLRCSPMKGHSHVYWYRQLPEEGLKFMVYLQKENIIDESGMPKERFSAEFPKEGPSILRIQQVVRGDSAAYFCASSLDTATNEKLFFGSGTQLSVL.

This clone was recorded only once. The genes are TRBV2 and TRBJ1-5, with TRBD1 matching over 8 bases. The trim removed 4 bases at V and 11 bases at J, leaving 10 bases unmatched. The CDR3 covers 14 residues. CDR1 and CDR2 from the germline V gene are SNHLY and FYNNEI. The CDR3 here is CASSVRQGAIAQHF. The CDR3 DNA follows: TGTGCCAGCAGTGTAAGGCAGGGGGCGATTGCCCAGCATTTT.

About this clone itself: Other DNA sequences in the same sample also yield this CDR3. The J gene is TRBJ1-3, the V gene TRBV29-1; D not resolved. The germline CDR1 and CDR2 sequences are SQVTM and ANQGSEA. This CDR3 is built from 11 residues. V was shortened by 6 bases and J by 0 bases, with 3 bases between the two germline ends. Written as DNA, the CDR3 is TGCAGCGTCGTCTCTGGAAACACCATATATTTT. It is translated as CSVVSGNTIYF.

The V gene is TRBV3-1 (or the pseudogene TRBV3-2), the J gene TRBJ2-1; 8 positions agree with TRBD1. J lost 5 bases, V lost 4 bases, and 4 bases had no gene match. Germline V gene lookup returns CDR1 LGHDT and CDR2 YNNKEL (reference sequence). The length of the CDR3 is 14 residues. The CDR3 is CASSPMTGDNEQFF. For the CDR3, the DNA is TGTGCCAGCAGCCCCATGACAGGGGACAATGAGCAGTTCTTC.

This chain uses TRBV30 with TRBJ2-5; 8 bases match TRBD2. Germline CDR1 is GTSNPN and CDR2 is SVGIG (reference sequence). The length of the CDR3 is 12 residues. The V gene end was trimmed by 7 bases and the J gene end by 7 bases; junction bases not matched to a gene: 8. The CDR3 sequence is CASKRELGTQYF. DNA for the CDR3: TGTGCCTCAAAGCGGGAGTTAGGGACCCAGTACTTC.

CDR3 DNA sequence: TGTGCCAGCAGCCAAGATTACAATCAGCCCCAGCATTTT. Protein: CASSQDYNQPQHF. V and J are TRBV3-1 (or the pseudogene TRBV3-2) and TRBJ1-5, with D unclear. The germline V and J ends were trimmed by 0 bases and 3 bases, with 3 bases remaining between them. The CDR3 loop spans 13 amino acids. Germline CDR1 LGHDT, CDR2 YNNKEL (reference sequence).

The chain links TRBV29-1 to TRBJ2-7; tentative D call: TRBD1 (5 bases). Germline-derived CDR1 and CDR2 are SQVTM and ANQGSEA. CDR3 length: 13 amino acids. V dropped 3 bases and J dropped 4 bases, with 13 bases sitting between them. CDR3 nucleotide sequence: TGCAGCGTTGACGCAGGGTATGGGTACGAGCAGTACTTC. This codes for CSVDAGYGYEQYF.

This clone was seen only once. The chain recombines TRBV27 with TRBJ2-7, with 8 positions matching TRBD2. This CDR3 region has 14 residues. Per the germline V gene, CDR1 is MNHEY and CDR2 is SMNVEV (reference sequence). The V segment lost 4 bases and the J segment 4 bases; nucleotides outside the gene matches: 6. The DNA of the CDR3 is TGTGCCAGCAGTTGGGACGGGAGGGATTACGAGCAGTACTTC. This codes for CASSWDGRDYEQYF.

The chain carries TRBV19 and TRBJ2-1; 9 bases map to TRBD1. The CDR3 runs to 17 residues. V lost 5 bases, J lost 8 bases, and 16 bases stayed unmatched. CDR1 is LNHDA and CDR2 is SQIVND in the germline V gene (reference sequence). The CDR3 DNA reads as TGTGCCAGTAGTCTATTACATGGGACAGGGTCGTCGGATGAGCAGTTCTTC. Its translation is CASSLLHGTGSSDEQFF.